The 18 T cell receptor beta chains reported below all come from one sample, sequenced in a study of blood T cell repertoires in COVID-19. Here immunoSEQ multiplex PCR was the method, and the copy in TCRdb shows in-frame clones only, minus some. This table has 250,000 to 300,000 clones, almost 85% appearing once. Input material: peripheral blood. These receptors originate from a man between 45 and 60 years old with active or convalescent COVID-19.

This chain links TRBV5-8 with TRBJ2-5, with 7 positions matching TRBD1. V trimming: 4 bases; J trimming: 0 bases; junction bases outside the gene matches: 3. Germline CDR1 reads SGHTS; CDR2 reads YDEGEE. This CDR3 is 14 amino acids long. The CDR3 reads CASSGTEYQETQYF. CDR3 coding DNA: TGTGCCAGCAGCGGGACAGAGTACCAAGAGACCCAGTACTTC. The full variable domain, with the rest looked up from reference TRBV5-8 and TRBJ2-5, is EAGVTQSPTHLIKTRGQQATLRCSPISGHTSVYWYQQALGLGLQFLLWYDEGEERNRGNFPPRFSGRQFPNYSSELNVNALELEDSALYLCASSGTEYQETQYFGPGTRLLVL.

J is TRBJ1-2 and V is TRBV6-5; TRBD1 agrees at 7 bases. The V segment lost 7 bases and the J segment 4 bases; nucleotides outside the gene matches: 9. The CDR3 has 14 amino acids. Germline loops: CDR1 MNHEY, CDR2 SVGAGI. Written as DNA, the CDR3 is TGTGCCAGCACTCGACAGGGAGCTAGCTATGGCTACACCTTC. It encodes CASTRQGASYGYTF.

The gene calls are TRBV4-1 and TRBJ2-2; D perhaps matches TRBD2 (6 bases). This CDR3 is built from 18 residues. V lost 4 bases and J 1 base, leaving 19 bases between the germline ends. Germline values: CDR1 MGHRA, CDR2 YSYEKL. The CDR3 DNA reads TGCGCCAGCAGCCGAGAAGGGTTCGTGGGAGGGAACACCGGGGAGCTGTTTTTT. It encodes CASSREGFVGGNTGELFF.

The genes are TRBV28 and TRBJ2-7, with a weak D call TRBD2 (7 bases). Germline-derived CDR1 and CDR2 are MDHEN and SYDVKM. V was pared by 4 bases and J by 4 bases, with 11 bases between. The CDR3 spans 13 residues. The CDR3 sequence is CASSWGGAYEQYF. The CDR3 DNA reads as TGTGCCAGCAGTTGGGGGGGGGCGTACGAGCAGTACTTC.

As DNA, the CDR3 is TGTGCCAGCAGCCGCGGGACAGGGTTGCTTAACTATGGCTACACCTTC. Translation: CASSRGTGLLNYGYTF. The chain has TRBV11-2 and TRBJ1-2; 9 bases match TRBD1. V was pared by 5 bases and J by 1 base, with 8 bases of the junction left unmatched. CDR1 is SGHAT, CDR2 FQNNGV, per germline. This CDR3 has 16 residues.

This clone was counted between two and nine times. The chain has TRBV19 and TRBJ1-2, with TRBD1 matching over 8 bases. There are 13 residues in the CDR3. The ends lost 10 bases at V and 3 bases at J; junction bases unmatched: 7. In germline, CDR1 is LNHDA, CDR2 SQIVND (reference sequence). CDR3 residues: CATGQGADYGYTF. In DNA form, the CDR3 reads TGTGCCACCGGGCAGGGGGCAGACTATGGCTACACCTTC.

J is TRBJ1-5 and V is TRBV7-8, with D unclear. The V end was cut by 5 bases, the J end by 0 bases, with 5 bases between. The CDR3 length is 13 residues. The germline CDR1 and CDR2 sequences are SGHVS and FQNEAQ. CDR3: CASSRYSNQPQHF. The CDR3 nucleotides are TGTGCCAGCAGCCGCTATAGCAATCAGCCCCAGCATTTT. Full variable domain (missing parts from reference TRBV7-8 and TRBJ1-5): GAGVSQSPRYKVAKRGQDVALRCDPISGHVSLFWYQQALGQGPEFLTYFQNEAQLDKSGLPSDRFFAERPEGSVSTLKIQRTQQEDSAVYLCASSRYSNQPQHFGDGTRLSIL.

This chain connects TRBV7-9 to TRBJ1-1; 8 bases align to TRBD1. V was clipped by 2 bases and J by 5 bases; unmatched bases: 7. The V gene's germline CDR1 is SEHNR and CDR2 FQNEAQ (reference sequence). The CDR3 runs 15 residues. The CDR3 nucleotides read TGTGCCAGCAGCTTACAGGGGGCGCGAGTAACTGAAGCTTTCTTT. It specifies CASSLQGARVTEAFF.

The chain links TRBV18 to TRBJ2-7, with TRBD2 identical over 7 bases. Germline V lookup: CDR1 KGHSH, CDR2 LQKENI. V lost 3 bases and J lost 0; bases outside the gene matches: 2. CDR3 length equals 14 residues. The CDR3 DNA follows: TGTGCCAGCTCACCTTCGGGAGGCTCCTACGAGCAGTACTTC. Its translation is CASSPSGGSYEQYF.

V usage is TRBV30 and J usage is TRBJ1-5, with no clear D. Trimming left V 1 base short and J 4 bases short, with 8 bases between. The CDR3 is 13 residues long. From germline, CDR1 is GTSNPN and CDR2 SVGIG (reference sequence). CDR3 sequence (DNA): TGTGCCTGGAGTGAGAGTAGTAATCAGCCCCAGCATTTT. Its protein product is CAWSESSNQPQHF.

This sequence joins TRBV28 and TRBJ2-1, with 8 bases aligning to TRBD2. Germline-derived CDR1 and CDR2 are MDHEN and SYDVKM. CDR3 length: 15 residues. V gave up 5 bases and J gave up 6 bases; unmatched junction bases: 9. CDR3 nucleotides: TGTGCCAGCAGTACAGCAGCGGGAGCCCTCAATGAGCAGTTCTTC. Protein product: CASSTAAGALNEQFF.

The V and J genes are TRBV28 and TRBJ2-1; 10 bases match TRBD2. The V and J ends lost 1 base and 4 bases, in that order; junction bases with no gene match: 1. The CDR3 runs 15 residues. Germline V gene data show CDR1 as MDHEN and CDR2 as SYDVKM. DNA for the CDR3: TGTGCCAGCAGTTTATTAGCGGGAGGTTACAATGAGCAGTTCTTC. This gives the protein CASSLLAGGYNEQFF.

This chain uses TRBV18 with TRBJ1-6; D perhaps matches TRBD1 (5 bases). Trimming left V 4 bases short and J 7 bases short, with 14 bases between. Germline CDR1 is KGHSH and CDR2 is LQKENI. The CDR3 is 15 amino acids. The CDR3 loop reads CASSLTGTSNSPLHF. The DNA of the CDR3 is TGTGCCAGCTCACTAACCGGGACTTCAAATTCACCCCTCCACTTT. The whole variable domain, remainder taken from reference TRBV18 and TRBJ1-6, is NAGVMQNPRHLVRRRGQEARLRCSPMKGHSHVYWYRQLPEEGLKFMVYLQKENIIDESGMPKERFSAEFPKEGPSILRIQQVVRGDSAAYFCASSLTGTSNSPLHFGNGTRLTVT.

The chain recombines TRBV7-2 with TRBJ1-2; D is unresolved. The length of the CDR3 is 13 residues. With 5 bases removed from V and 4 bases from J, the gap between germline ends came to 11 bases. The germline CDR1 and CDR2 sequences are SGHTA and FQGNSA. For the CDR3, the DNA is TGTGCCAGCAGCCCGCGGTCCTCCTATGGCTACACCTTC. It translates to CASSPRSSYGYTF. Based on the CDR3 plus reference TRBV7-2 and TRBJ1-2, the full variable domain is GAGVSQSPSNKVTEKGKDVELRCDPISGHTALYWYRQSLGQGLEFLIYFQGNSAPDKSGLPSDRFSAERTGGSVSTLTIQRTQQEDSAVYLCASSPRSSYGYTFGSGTRLTVV.

The chain recombines TRBV4-3 with TRBJ2-7; D may be TRBD1 (6 bases). Trimming pared 3 bases from V and 0 bases from J, leaving 12 bases between. CDR1 and CDR2 from the germline V gene are LGHNA and YSLEER. The CDR3 runs 15 residues. The CDR3 sequence is CASSHQQGSSYEQYF. In DNA form, the CDR3 reads TGCGCCAGCAGCCATCAACAGGGCAGCTCCTACGAGCAGTACTTC.

The chain employs TRBV5-8 and TRBJ2-3, with TRBD2 as a possible D gene (6 bases). Germline V gives CDR1 SGHTS, CDR2 YDEGEE. Trimming removed 3 bases at V and 1 base at J, with 18 bases between. There are 17 residues in the CDR3. In DNA form, the CDR3 reads TGTGCCAGCAGCTGGACTCTGGACTATAGGGGCACAGATACGCAGTATTTT. Its protein product is CASSWTLDYRGTDTQYF.

V gene TRBV28 combines with J gene TRBJ2-7; perhaps TRBD1 as D (6 bases). CDR1 is MDHEN, CDR2 SYDVKM, per germline. The V end lost 1 base, the J end lost 1 base, and 20 bases lay between the germline ends. The CDR3 length is 18 residues. The CDR3 reads CASSLYRSGQGSSYEQYF. The CDR3 region has the DNA TGTGCCAGCAGTTTATATCGCTCGGGTCAGGGGTCTTCCTACGAGCAGTACTTC.

CDR3 region: CASSPRTGTASRNQPQHF. As DNA, the CDR3 is TGTGCCAGCAGCCCCAGGACAGGGACCGCGTCCCGCAATCAGCCCCAGCATTTT. The chain joins TRBV5-8 to TRBJ1-5, with TRBD1 matching over 8 bases. V dropped 4 bases and J dropped 2; count of bases not matched to a gene: 14. Germline values: CDR1 SGHTS, CDR2 YDEGEE. The CDR3 loop spans 18 amino acids.